This T cell receptor beta chain was obtained from a study of blood T cell repertoires in COVID-19 (dated by TCRdb to 2019 to 2021). For the wider study: Samples covering the acute and convalescent phases of COVID-19 were provided by collaborators in the United States, Italy and Spain. The prospective study material was composed of cDNA or gDNA derived from T cells, B-cell-depleted T cells, or PBMCs. Deeply sampled blood TCRbeta repertoires from subjects exposed to, actively infected with, or recovered from COVID-19 were included in the dataset. The repertoires were released in a freely available public database intended as a resource for research on the immune response to SARS-CoV-2. Samples were obtained from the ongoing ImmuneRACE study (first 160 participants) and from 1,254 subjects provided by 6 global collaborators. A de-identified subject ID, COVID-19 status, age in years and sex were almost always included in the sample metadata. Where available, HLA class I and class II types were obtained from metadata supplied by the sample provider rather than from assay-based typing. The paper's findings and limits, for the study overall: The amount of clinical and demographic metadata varied by source and participant and was provided uncurated.

Enrolling through a virtual design, the prospective study's participants ranged in age from roughly 18 to 89 years and lived across 20 to 30 United States geographic areas. In the prospective study, participants were assigned to cohorts based on the clinical history participants reported in a screening survey and a study questionnaire. ImmuneRACE Cohort 3 recovered participants were defined by two consecutive negative NP/OP PCR tests, healthcare professional clearance, or symptom resolution. In the prospective study, mobile phlebotomists collected whole blood, serum and a nasopharyngeal or oropharyngeal swab from each participant. Additional blood draws and questionnaires over an approximately two-month period could optionally be provided by prospective study participants. Prospective study blood samples were shipped either frozen or at room temperature before DNA extraction. With regard to this clone: The antigen it binds to is not known. No qualities accompany the bases; no much larger clone lies one base away.

TCRbeta CDR3 regions were amplified from genomic DNA by means of the immunoSEQ Assay, a bias-controlled multiplex PCR. Per the source publication's procedure: The number of nucleated cells in each sample was estimated from the amplification of reference gene primers within the assay. To quantify the absolute abundance of each unique TCRbeta CDR3 rearrangement, sequence reads were collapsed and filtered. For each sample, productive Simpson clonality was calculated as the square root of Simpson's diversity index across productive rearrangements. The table comes from immuneACCESS by way of TCRdb, which keeps in-frame sequences with V and J called. Part of the clones is missing from these tables; in studies checked, under half for an unresolved V gene and the rest for unknown reasons. V and J calls and clone size come straight from that table; D and trimming were deduced from the DNA. The sample records roughly 290,000 clones, about 83% of which are singletons. The ten biggest clones cover about 5.5% of the sample.

The clonotype originates from a woman aged 40 to 50 who had recovered from COVID-19. Sequencing input: PBMCs or T cells enriched from blood (not recorded which).

The CDR3 region reads CASSPGTGGSYEQYF. The nucleotides read TGTGCCAGCAGCCCGGGGACAGGAGGATCCTACGAGCAGTACTTC. The sequence joins TRBV7-2 to TRBJ2-7; the junction holds 8 bases that match TRBD1. The CDR3 contains 15 residues, cysteine and phenylalanine counted. Of all the DNA, just the CDR3 is kept, 45 bases in frame from base 1. Relative to germline, V is missing 5 bases and J is missing 1 base, with 7 bases of the junction outside any gene match. Sequences SGHTA (CDR1) and FQGNSA (CDR2) are obtained from the germline V gene.